This T cell receptor beta chain was captured by sequencing in a study of beta chain features in type 1 diabetes. General study findings and limits: There was no resolution here of whether HLA type influences TCRB rearrangement. In comparison with healthy donors, patients had naive, central memory and Treg TCRB repertoires that appeared more similar. Shortening of TCRB CDR3s, moderate but significant, appeared in all four CD4+ subsets of Type 1 diabetes patients.

As regards this clone: Its specificity is unknown.

The entirety of the isolated RNA underwent reverse transcription, so expressed TCRB transcripts were sequenced. Only in-frame clones appear in the TCRdb table, and some are missing; sequencing was by immunoSEQ multiplex PCR. In the table there are a few hundred thousand clones, 8% to 10% of which are singletons. This CDR3 comprises 12 residues. Between the trimmed V and J ends, which lost 0 bases and 6 bases, there was a span of 6 bases. Germline V gives CDR1 GTSNPN, CDR2 SVGIG (reference sequence). The chain employs TRBV30 and TRBJ2-1; D uncertain. The TCR sequence derives from a man between 25 and 39 years old with type 1 diabetes. The sequenced material came from central memory CD4+ T cells from blood. The CDR3 is CAWSVTGNEQFF. The CDR3 DNA reads TGTGCCTGGAGTGTAACGGGCAATGAGCAGTTCTTC.